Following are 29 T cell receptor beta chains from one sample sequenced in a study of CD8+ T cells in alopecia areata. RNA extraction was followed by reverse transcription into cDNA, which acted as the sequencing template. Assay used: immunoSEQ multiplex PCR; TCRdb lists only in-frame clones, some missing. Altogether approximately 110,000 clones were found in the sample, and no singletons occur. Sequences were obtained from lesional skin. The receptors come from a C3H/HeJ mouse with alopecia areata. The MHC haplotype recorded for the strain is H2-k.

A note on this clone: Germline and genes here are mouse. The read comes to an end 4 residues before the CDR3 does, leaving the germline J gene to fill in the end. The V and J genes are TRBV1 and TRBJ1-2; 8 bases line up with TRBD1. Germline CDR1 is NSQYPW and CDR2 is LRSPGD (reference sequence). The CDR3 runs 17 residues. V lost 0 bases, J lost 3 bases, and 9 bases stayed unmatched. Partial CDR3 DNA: TGCACCTGCAGTGCAGATGGGGCGGGACAGGAGGACTCC. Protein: CTCSADGAGQEDS. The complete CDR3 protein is CTCSADGAGQEDSDYTF.

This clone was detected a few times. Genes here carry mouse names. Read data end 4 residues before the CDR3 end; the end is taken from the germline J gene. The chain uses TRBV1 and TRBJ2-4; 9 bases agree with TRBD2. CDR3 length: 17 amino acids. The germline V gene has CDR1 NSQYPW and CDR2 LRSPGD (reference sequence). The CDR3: CTCSAEGGGASGNTLYF. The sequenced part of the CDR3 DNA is TGCACCTGCAGTGCAGAGGGTGGGGGGGCGAGTGGGAAC.

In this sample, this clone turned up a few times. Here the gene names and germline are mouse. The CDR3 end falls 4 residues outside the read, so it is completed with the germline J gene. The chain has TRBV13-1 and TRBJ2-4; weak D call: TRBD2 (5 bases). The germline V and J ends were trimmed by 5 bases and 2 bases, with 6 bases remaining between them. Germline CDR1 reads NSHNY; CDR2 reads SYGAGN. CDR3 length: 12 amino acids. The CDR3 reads CASRDYQNTLYF. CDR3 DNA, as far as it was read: TGTGCCAGCAGGGACTATCAAAAC.

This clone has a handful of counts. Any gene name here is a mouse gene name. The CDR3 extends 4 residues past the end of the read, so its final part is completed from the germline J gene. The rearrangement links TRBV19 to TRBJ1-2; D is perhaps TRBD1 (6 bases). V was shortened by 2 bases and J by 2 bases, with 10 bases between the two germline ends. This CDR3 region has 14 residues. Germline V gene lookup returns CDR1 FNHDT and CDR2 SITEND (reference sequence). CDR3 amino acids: CASSISQGNSDYTF. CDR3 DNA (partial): TGTGCCAGCAGTATCTCTCAGGGGAACTCC.

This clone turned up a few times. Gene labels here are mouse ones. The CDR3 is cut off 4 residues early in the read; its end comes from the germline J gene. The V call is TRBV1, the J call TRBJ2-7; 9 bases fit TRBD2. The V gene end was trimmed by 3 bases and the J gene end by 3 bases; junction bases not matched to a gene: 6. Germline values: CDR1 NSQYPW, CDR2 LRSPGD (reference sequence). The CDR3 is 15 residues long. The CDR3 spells CTCSAPGTGFYEQYF. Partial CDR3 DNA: TGCACCTGCAGTGCTCCCGGGACTGGGTTCTAT.

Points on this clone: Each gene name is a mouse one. The part of the CDR3 DNA that was read is TGTGCCAGCAGTGAGAGGGGGGGGGTGCAAGAC. Protein product: CASSERGGVQD. The whole CDR3 sequence reads CASSERGGVQDTQYF. V and J are TRBV13-3 and TRBJ2-5; perhaps TRBD2 as D (7 bases). The read falls 4 residues short of the CDR3 end, and the missing part is taken from the germline J gene. Germline V CDR1 and CDR2: NNHDY, SYVADS. This CDR3 is 15 amino acids long. V was pared by 2 bases and J by 3 bases, with 13 bases between.

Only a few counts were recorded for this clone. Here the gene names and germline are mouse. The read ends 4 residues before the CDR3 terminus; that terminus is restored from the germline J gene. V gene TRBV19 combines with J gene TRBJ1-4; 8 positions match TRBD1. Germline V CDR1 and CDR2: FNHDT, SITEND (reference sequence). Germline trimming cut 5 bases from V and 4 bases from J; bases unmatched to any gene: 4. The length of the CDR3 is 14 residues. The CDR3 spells CASSGQGGNERLFF. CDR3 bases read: TGTGCCAGCAGCGGACAGGGAGGCAACGAA.

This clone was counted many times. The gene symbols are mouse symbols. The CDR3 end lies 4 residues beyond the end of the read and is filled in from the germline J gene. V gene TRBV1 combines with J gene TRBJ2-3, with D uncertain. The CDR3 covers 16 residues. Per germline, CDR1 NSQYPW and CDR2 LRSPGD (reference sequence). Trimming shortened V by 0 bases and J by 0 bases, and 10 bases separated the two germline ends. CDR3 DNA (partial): TGCACCTGCAGTGCAGAAGGAGGGTTTAGTGCAGAA. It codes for CTCSAEGGFSAE. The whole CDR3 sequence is CTCSAEGGFSAETLYF.

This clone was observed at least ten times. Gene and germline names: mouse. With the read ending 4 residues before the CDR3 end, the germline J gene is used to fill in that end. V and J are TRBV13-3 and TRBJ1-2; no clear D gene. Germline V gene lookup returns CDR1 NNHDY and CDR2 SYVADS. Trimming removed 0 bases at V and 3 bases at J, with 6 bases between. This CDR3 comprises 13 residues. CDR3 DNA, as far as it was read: TGTGCCAGCAGTGATGCCAAGGACTCC. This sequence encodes CASSDAKDS. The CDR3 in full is CASSDAKDSDYTF.

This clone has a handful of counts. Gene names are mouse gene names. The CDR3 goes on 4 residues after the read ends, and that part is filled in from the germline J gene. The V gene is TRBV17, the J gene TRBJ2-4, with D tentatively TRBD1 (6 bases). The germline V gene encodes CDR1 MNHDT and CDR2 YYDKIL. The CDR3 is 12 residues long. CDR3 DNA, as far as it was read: TGTGCTAGCTCATCAGGGGAAAAC. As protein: CASSSGEN. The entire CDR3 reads CASSSGENTLYF.

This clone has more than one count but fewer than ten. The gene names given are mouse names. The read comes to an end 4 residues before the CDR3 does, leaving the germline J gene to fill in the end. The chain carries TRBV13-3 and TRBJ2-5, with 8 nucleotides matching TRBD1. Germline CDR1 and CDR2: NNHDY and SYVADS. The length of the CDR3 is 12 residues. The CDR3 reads CASRDRRDTQYF. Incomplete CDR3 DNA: TGTGCCAGCCGGGACAGGCGAGAC.

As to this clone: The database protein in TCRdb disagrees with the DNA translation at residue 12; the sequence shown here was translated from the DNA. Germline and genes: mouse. The CDR3 spells CASSQDYRDNSPLYF. The CDR3 DNA, read in part, is TGTGCCAGCAGCCAAGATTACAGGGACAATTCGCCC. V and J are TRBV5 and TRBJ1-6, with D possibly matching TRBD1 (6 bases). Read data end 3 residues before the CDR3 end; the end is taken from the germline J gene. TRBJ1-6 is marked as an open reading frame, function uncertain. CDR1 LGHNA and CDR2 YNLKQL come from the germline V gene (reference sequence). This CDR3 is built from 15 residues. Trimming pared 0 bases from V and 7 bases from J, leaving 10 bases between.

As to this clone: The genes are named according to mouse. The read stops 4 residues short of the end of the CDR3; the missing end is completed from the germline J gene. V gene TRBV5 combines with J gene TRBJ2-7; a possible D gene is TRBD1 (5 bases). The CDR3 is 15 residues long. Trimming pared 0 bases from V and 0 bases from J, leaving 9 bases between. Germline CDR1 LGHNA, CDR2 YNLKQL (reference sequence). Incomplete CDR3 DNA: TGTGCCAGCAGCCAAGATGAGGGGTACTCCTAT. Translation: CASSQDEGYSY. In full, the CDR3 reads CASSQDEGYSYEQYF.

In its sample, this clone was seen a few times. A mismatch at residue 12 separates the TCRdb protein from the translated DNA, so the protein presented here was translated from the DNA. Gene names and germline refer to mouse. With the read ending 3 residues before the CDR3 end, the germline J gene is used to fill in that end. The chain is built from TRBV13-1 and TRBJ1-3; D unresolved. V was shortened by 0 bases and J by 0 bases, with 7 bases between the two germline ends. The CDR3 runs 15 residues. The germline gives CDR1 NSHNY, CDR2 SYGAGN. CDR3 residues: CASSDDLGSGNTLYF. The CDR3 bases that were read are TGTGCCAGCAGTGATGATTTGGGTTCTGGAAATACG.

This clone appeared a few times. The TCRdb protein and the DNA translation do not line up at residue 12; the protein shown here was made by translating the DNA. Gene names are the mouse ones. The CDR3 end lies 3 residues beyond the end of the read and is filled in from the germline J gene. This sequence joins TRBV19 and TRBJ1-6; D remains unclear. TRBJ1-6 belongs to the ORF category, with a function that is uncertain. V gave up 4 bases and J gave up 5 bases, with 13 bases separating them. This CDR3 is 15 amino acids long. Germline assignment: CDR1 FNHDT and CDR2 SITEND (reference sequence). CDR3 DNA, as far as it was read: TGTGCCAGCAGTCCTTCGACAAATCATAATTCGCCC. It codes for CASSPSTNHNSP. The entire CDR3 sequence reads CASSPSTNHNSPLYF.

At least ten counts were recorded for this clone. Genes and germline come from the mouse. CDR3 DNA (partial): TGTGCCAGCAGTGAGGGACAGGGCTCCGAA. Amino acids: CASSEGQGSE. The CDR3, in full, reads CASSEGQGSERLFF. The gene calls are TRBV13-3 and TRBJ1-4; 9 bases match TRBD1. The CDR3 end is not reached by the read, which stops 4 residues before it; the germline J gene fills it in. The CDR3 sequence is 14 residues long. Germline assignment: CDR1 NNHDY and CDR2 SYVADS.

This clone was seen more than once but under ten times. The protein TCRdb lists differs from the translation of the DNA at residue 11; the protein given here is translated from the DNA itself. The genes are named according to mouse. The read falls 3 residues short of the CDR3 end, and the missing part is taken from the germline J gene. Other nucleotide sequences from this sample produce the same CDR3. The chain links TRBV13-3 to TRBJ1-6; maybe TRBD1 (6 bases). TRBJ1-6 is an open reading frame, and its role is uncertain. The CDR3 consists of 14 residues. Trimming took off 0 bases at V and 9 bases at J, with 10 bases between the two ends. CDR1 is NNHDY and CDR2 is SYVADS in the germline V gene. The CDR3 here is CASSDVGGGSPLYF. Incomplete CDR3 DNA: TGTGCCAGCAGTGATGTGGGAGGGGGTTCGCCC.

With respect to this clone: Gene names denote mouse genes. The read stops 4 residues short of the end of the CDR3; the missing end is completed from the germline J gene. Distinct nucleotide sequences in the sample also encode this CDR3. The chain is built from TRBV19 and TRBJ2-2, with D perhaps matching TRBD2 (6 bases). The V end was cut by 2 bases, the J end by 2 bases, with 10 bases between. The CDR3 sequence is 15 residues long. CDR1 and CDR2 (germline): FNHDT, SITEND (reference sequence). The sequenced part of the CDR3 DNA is TGTGCCAGCAGTATCGGGGGGAGGAACACCGGG. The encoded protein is CASSIGGRNTG. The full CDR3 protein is CASSIGGRNTGQLYF.

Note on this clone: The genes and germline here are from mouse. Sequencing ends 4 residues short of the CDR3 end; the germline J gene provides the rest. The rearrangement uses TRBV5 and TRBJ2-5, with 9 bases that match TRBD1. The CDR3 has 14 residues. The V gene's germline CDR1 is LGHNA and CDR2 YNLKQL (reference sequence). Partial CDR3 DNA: TGTGCCAGCGCCGGCCGGGACAGGGCAGAC. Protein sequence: CASAGRDRAD. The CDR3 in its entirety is CASAGRDRADTQYF.

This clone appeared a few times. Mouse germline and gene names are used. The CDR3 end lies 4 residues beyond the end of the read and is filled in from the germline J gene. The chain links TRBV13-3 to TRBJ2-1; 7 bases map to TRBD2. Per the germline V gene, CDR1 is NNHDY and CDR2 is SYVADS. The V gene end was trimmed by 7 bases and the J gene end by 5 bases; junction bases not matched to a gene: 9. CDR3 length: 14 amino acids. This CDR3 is CASERAGGDAEQFF. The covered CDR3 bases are TGTGCCAGCGAGAGGGCGGGGGGGGATGCT.

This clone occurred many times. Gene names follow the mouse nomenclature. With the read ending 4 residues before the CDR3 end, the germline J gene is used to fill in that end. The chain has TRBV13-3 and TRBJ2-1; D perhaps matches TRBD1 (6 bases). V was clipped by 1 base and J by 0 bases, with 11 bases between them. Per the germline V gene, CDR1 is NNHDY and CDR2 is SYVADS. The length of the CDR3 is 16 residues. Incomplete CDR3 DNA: TGTGCCAGCAGTGATCCGGGCAGGGGTAACTATGCT. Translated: CASSDPGRGNYA. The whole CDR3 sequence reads CASSDPGRGNYAEQFF.

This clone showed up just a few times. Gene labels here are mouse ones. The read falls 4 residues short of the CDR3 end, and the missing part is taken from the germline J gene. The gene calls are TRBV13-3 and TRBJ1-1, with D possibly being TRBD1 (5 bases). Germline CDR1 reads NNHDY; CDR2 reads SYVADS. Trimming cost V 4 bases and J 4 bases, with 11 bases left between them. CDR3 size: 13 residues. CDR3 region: CASSLRDRTEVFF. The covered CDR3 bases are TGTGCCAGCAGTCTCAGGGATCGCACA.

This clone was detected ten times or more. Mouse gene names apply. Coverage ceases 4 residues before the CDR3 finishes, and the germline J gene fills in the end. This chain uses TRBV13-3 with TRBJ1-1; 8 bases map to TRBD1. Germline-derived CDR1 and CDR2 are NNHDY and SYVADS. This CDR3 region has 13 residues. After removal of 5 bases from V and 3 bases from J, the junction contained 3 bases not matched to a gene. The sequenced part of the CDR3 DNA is TGTGCCAGCAGCAGGGGGCTCGACACA. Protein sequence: CASSRGLDT. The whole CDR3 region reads CASSRGLDTEVFF.

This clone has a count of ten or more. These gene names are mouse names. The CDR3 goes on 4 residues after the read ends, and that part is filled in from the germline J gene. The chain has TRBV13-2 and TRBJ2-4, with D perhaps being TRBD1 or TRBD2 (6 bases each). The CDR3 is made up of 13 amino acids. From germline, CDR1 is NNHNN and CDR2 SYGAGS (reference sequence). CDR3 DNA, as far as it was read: TGTGCCAGCGGTGGGGGGCGCGAAAAC. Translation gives CASGGGREN. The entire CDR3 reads CASGGGRENTLYF.

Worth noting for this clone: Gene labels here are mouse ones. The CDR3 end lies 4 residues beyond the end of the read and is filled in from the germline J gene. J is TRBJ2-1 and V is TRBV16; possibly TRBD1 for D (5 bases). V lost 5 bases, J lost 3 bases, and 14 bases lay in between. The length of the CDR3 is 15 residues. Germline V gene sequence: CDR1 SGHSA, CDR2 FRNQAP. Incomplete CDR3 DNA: TGTGCAAGCAGCCCCGGAGGGGAAGGCTATGCT. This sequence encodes CASSPGGEGYA. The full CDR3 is CASSPGGEGYAEQFF.

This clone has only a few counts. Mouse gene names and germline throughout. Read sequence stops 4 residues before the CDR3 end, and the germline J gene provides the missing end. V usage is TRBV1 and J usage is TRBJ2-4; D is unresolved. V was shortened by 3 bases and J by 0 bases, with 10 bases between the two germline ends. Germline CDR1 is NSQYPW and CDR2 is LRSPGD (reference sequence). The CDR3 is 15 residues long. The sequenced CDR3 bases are TGCACCTGCAGTGCCCGACAATTTAGTCAAAAC. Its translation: CTCSARQFSQN. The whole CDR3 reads CTCSARQFSQNTLYF.

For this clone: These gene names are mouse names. The sequenced part of the CDR3 DNA is TGTGCCAGCAGACCCAGGGAGAGAGACTATGCT. This encodes CASRPRERDYA. The entire CDR3 reads CASRPRERDYAEQFF. V gene TRBV13-3 combines with J gene TRBJ2-1; TRBD1 is a possible D gene (5 bases). From the germline J gene comes the end of the CDR3, since the read stops 4 residues before it. Between the trimmed V and J ends, which lost 5 bases and 2 bases, there was a span of 14 bases. Germline V gene sequence: CDR1 NNHDY, CDR2 SYVADS. This CDR3 is built from 15 residues.

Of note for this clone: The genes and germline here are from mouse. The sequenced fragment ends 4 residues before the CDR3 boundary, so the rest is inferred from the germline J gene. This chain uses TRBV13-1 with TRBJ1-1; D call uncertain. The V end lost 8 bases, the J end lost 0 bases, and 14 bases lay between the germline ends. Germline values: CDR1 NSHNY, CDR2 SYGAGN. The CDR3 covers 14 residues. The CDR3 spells CASLQTFANTEVFF. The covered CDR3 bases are TGTGCCAGTCTCCAGACATTTGCAAACACA.

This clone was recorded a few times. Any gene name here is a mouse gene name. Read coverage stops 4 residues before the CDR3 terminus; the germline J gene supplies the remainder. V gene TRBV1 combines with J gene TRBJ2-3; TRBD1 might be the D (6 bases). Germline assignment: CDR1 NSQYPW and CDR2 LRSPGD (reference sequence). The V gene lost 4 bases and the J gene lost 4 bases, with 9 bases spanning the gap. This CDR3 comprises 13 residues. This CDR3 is CTCSVGTSETLYF. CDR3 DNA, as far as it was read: TGCACCTGCAGTGTCGGGACATCAGAA.